The T cell receptor (beta chain) under discussion was sequenced for a study of spatial heterogeneity in lung cancer. The time point: blood at routine non-recurrence follow-up after resection. Researchers sequenced whole RNA taken from tumor, nontumor lung or frozen PBMC without sorting. TCRdb passed the 5' RACE reads through MiXCR, listing each CDR3 protein once. The data show roughly 120,000 distinct CDR3 sequences, more than 9% seen once. This clonotype was seen repeatedly, ten times or more. CDR3 length equals 16 residues. Germline-derived CDR1 and CDR2 are SNHLY and FYNNEI. V dropped 6 bases and J dropped 0; count of bases not matched to a gene: 8.

The clonotype was recovered from a male donor with early-stage non-small cell lung cancer. The material sequenced was PBMCs, taken at follow-up. This chain links TRBV2 with TRBJ1-3, with 7 bases aligning to TRBD1. CDR3 nucleotides: TGTGCCAGCAGCTTACAGGGGTCTGACTCTGGAAACACCATATATTTT. Translated: CASSLQGSDSGNTIYF.